The entry that follows covers one T cell receptor beta chain sequence. The sample belongs to a study of CD8+ T cells in alopecia areata. cDNA reverse transcribed from extracted RNA served as the sequencing template. Some clones are missing from TCRdb's copy, which holds only in-frame ones; the method was immunoSEQ multiplex PCR. The sample carries 150,000 or so clones, around 87% recorded once. Per germline, CDR1 SEHNR and CDR2 FQNEAQ (reference sequence). The length of the CDR3 is 13 residues. Trimming shortened V by 3 bases and J by 2 bases, and 8 bases separated the two germline ends. This sample comprised CD8+ T cells sorted from blood, obtained at week 0. This rearrangement joins TRBV7-9 to TRBJ2-7; D is possibly TRBD1 (6 bases). The source of this sequence is a human donor with alopecia areata. Here the CDR3 reads CASSFTGPYEQYF. The CDR3 DNA sequence: TGTGCCAGCAGCTTTACAGGGCCCTACGAGCAGTACTTC.